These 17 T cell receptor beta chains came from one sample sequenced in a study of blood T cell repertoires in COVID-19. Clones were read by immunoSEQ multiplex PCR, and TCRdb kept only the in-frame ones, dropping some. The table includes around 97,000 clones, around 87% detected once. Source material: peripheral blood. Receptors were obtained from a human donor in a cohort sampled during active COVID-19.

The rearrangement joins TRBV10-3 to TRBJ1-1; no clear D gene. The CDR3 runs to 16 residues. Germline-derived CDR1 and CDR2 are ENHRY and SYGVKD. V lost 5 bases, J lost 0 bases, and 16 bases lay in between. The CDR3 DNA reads TGTGCCATCAGTAACCGACAATCCGGCATGAACACTGAAGCTTTCTTT. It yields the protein CAISNRQSGMNTEAFF.

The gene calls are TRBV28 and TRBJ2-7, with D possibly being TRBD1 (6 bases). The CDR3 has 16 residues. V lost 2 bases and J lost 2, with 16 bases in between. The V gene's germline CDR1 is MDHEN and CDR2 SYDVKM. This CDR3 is CASSLIGDRSTYEQYF. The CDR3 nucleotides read TGTGCCAGCAGTTTAATTGGAGACAGGAGTACCTACGAGCAGTACTTC. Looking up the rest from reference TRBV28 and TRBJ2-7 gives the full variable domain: DVKVTQSSRYLVKRTGEKVFLECVQDMDHENMFWYRQDPGLGLRLIYFSYDVKMKEKGDIPEGYSVSREKKERFSLILESASTNQTSMYLCASSLIGDRSTYEQYFGPGTRLTVT.

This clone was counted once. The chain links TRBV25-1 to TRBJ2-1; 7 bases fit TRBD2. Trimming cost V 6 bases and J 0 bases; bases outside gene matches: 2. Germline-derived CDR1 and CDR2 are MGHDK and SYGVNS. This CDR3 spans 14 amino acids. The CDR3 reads CASRASGSYNEQFF. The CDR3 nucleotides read TGTGCCAGCAGAGCTAGCGGCTCCTACAATGAGCAGTTCTTC. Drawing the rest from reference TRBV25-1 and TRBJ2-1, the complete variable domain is EADIYQTPRYLVIGTGKKITLECSQTMGHDKMYWYQQDPGMELHLIHYSYGVNSTEKGDLSSESTVSRIRTEHFPLTLESARPSHTSQYLCASRASGSYNEQFFGPGTRLTVL.

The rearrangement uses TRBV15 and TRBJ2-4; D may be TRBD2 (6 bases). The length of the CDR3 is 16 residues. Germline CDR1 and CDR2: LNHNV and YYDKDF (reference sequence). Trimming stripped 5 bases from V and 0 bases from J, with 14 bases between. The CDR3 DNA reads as TGTGCCACCAGCGGGCGGGGCCAGGGAGCCAAAAACATTCAGTACTTC. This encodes CATSGRGQGAKNIQYF. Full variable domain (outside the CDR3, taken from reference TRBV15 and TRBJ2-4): DAMVIQNPRYQVTQFGKPVTLSCSQTLNHNVMYWYQQKSSQAPKLLFHYYDKDFNNEADTPDNFQSRRPNTSFCFLDIRSPGLGDTAMYLCATSGRGQGAKNIQYFGAGTRLSVL.

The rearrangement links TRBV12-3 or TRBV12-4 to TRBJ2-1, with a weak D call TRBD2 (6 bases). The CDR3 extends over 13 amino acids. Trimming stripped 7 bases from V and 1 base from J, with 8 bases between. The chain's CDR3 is CASKGLSYNEQFF. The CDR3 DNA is TGTGCCAGCAAGGGACTTTCCTACAATGAGCAGTTCTTC.

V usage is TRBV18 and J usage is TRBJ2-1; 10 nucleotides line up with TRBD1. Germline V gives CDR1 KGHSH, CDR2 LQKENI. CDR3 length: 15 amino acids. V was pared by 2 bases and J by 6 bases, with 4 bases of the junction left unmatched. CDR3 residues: CASSPSGQGINEQFF. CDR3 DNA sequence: TGTGCCAGCTCACCATCGGGACAGGGGATCAATGAGCAGTTCTTC. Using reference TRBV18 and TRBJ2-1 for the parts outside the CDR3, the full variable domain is NAGVMQNPRHLVRRRGQEARLRCSPMKGHSHVYWYRQLPEEGLKFMVYLQKENIIDESGMPKERFSAEFPKEGPSILRIQQVVRGDSAAYFCASSPSGQGINEQFFGPGTRLTVL.

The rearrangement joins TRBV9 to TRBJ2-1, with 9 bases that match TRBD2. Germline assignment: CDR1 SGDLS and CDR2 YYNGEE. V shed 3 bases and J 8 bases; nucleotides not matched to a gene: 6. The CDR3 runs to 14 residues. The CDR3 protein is CASSASGMVDEQFF. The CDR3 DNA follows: TGTGCCAGCAGCGCTAGCGGGATGGTGGATGAGCAGTTCTTC.

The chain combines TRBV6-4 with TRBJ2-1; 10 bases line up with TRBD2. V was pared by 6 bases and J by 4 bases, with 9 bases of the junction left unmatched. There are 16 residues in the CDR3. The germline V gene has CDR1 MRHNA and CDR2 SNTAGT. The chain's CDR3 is CASSPTGLAAYNEQFF. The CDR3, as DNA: TGTGCCAGCAGCCCGACAGGACTAGCGGCATACAATGAGCAGTTCTTC.

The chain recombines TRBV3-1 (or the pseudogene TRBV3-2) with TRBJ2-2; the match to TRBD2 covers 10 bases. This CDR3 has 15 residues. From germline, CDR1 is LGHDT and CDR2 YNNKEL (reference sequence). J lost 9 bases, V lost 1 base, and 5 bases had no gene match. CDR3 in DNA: TGTGCCAGCAGCCAAGCTAGCGGGGGCGACCGGGAGCTGTTTTTT. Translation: CASSQASGGDRELFF.

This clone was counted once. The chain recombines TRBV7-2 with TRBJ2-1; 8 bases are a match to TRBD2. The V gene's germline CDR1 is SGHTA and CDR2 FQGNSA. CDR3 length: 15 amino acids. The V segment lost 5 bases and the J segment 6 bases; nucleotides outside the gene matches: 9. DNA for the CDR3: TGTGCCAGCAGCCCTGCAGCGGGAGAATTCAATGAGCAGTTCTTC. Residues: CASSPAAGEFNEQFF.

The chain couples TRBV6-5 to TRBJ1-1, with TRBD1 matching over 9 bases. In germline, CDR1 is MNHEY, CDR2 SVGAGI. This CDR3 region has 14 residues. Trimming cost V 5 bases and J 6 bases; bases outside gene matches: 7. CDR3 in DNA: TGTGCCAGCAGTACGGGACAGGGTGAAGCTGAAGCTTTCTTT. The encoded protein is CASSTGQGEAEAFF.

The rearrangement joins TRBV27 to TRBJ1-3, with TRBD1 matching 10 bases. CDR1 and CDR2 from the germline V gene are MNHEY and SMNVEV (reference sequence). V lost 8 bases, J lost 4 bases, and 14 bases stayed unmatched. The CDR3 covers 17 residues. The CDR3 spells CASRLSAGTGVGNTIYF. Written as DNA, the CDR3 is TGTGCCAGCCGCTTATCCGCCGGGACAGGGGTAGGAAACACCATATATTTT.

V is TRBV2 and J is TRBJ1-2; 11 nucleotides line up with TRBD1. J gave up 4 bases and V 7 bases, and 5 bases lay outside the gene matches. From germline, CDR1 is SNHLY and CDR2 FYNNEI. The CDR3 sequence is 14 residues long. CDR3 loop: CASKEDRGLYGYTF. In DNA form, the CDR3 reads TGTGCCAGCAAGGAGGACAGGGGGCTCTATGGCTACACCTTC.

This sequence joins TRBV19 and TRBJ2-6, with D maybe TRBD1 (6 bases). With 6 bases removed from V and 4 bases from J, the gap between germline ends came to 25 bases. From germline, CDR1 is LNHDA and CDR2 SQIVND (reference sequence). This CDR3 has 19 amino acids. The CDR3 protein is CASRTGRYRLTEGANVLTF. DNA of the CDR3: TGTGCCAGTAGGACAGGCCGTTACAGGCTTACAGAAGGGGCCAACGTCCTGACTTTC.

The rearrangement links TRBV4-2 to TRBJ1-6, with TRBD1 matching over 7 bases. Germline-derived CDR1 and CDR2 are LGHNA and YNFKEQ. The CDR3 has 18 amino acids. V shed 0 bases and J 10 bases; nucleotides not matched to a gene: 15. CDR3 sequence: CASSQDASTGRVNSPLHF. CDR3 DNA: TGTGCCAGCAGCCAAGACGCATCGACAGGGCGGGTCAACTCACCCCTCCACTTT.

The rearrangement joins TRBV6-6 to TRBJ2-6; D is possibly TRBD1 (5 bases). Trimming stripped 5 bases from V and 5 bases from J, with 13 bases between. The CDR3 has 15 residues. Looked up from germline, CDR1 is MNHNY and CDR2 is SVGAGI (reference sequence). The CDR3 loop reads CASSLGDSRANVLTF. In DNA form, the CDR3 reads TGTGCCAGCAGTCTCGGCGACAGTAGGGCCAACGTCCTGACTTTC.

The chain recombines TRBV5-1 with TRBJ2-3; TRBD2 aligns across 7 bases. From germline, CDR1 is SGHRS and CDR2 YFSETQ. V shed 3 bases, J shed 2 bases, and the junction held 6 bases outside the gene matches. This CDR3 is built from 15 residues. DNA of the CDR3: TGCGCCAGCAGCTCTAGCGGATACCACACAGATACGCAGTATTTT. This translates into CASSSSGYHTDTQYF.